Presented here are 10 T cell receptor beta chains from one specimen sequenced in a study of identical twins. TCRdb processed the 5' RACE reads anew with MiXCR; each CDR3 protein has one entry. The data contain 400,000 to 550,000 distinct CDR3 sequences, roughly 26% of them singletons. This sample was also put to use in a study of T cells expressing NK-cell markers.

Sequences were obtained from CD4+ T cells sorted from blood. The origin of the receptors is a woman between 18 and 29 years old in good health.

V gene TRBV10-2 combines with J gene TRBJ2-3; 7 bases align to TRBD1. The V gene end was trimmed by 8 bases and the J gene end by 2 bases; junction bases not matched to a gene: 10. CDR1 and CDR2 from the germline V gene are WSHSY and SAAADI. The CDR3 consists of 15 residues. CDR3 nucleotide sequence: TGCGCCAGCCAGGGGGTAGGGGACCTCACAGATACGCAGTATTTT. Translation: CASQGVGDLTDTQYF.

The chain joins TRBV15 to TRBJ2-7, with D perhaps matching TRBD1 or TRBD2 (5 bases each). Germline loops: CDR1 LNHNV, CDR2 YYDKDF (reference sequence). V shed 3 bases and J shed 2 bases, with 11 bases lying between them. This CDR3 contains 14 residues. The CDR3 DNA follows: TGTGCCACCAGCAGGGGGACGGATACCTACGAGCAGTACTTC. It codes for CATSRGTDTYEQYF.

The genes are TRBV7-3 and TRBJ2-1; D possibly matches TRBD1 or TRBD2 (5 bases each). V lost 5 bases and J 6 bases, leaving 17 bases between the germline ends. The germline V gene has CDR1 SGHTA and CDR2 FQGTGA. The CDR3 is 15 amino acids. DNA of the CDR3: TGTGCCAGCAGCCCCCCCGGGGCGTATCCCAATGAGCAGTTCTTC. Translation gives CASSPPGAYPNEQFF.

The rearrangement joins TRBV20-1 to TRBJ2-7; 10 nucleotides agree with TRBD1. Germline CDR1 DFQATT, CDR2 SNEGSKA (reference sequence). The CDR3 loop spans 15 amino acids. V shed 6 bases and J 4 bases; nucleotides not matched to a gene: 12. The CDR3 protein is CSALGKGTGVYEQYF. The CDR3 DNA sequence: TGCAGTGCACTGGGAAAGGGGACAGGGGTTTACGAGCAGTACTTC.

The V call is TRBV12-3 or TRBV12-4, the J call TRBJ2-3; 9 bases match TRBD2. Germline trimming cut 6 bases from V and 4 bases from J; bases unmatched to any gene: 8. The CDR3 is 15 residues long. The CDR3 sequence is CASRPRASGADTQYF. As DNA, the CDR3 is TGTGCCAGCAGGCCCCGGGCTAGCGGGGCAGATACGCAGTATTTT.

The sample holds a few counts of this clonotype. CDR3 residues: CASREQGLSTDTQYF. The DNA of the CDR3 is TGTGCCAGCAGAGAACAGGGGCTTAGCACAGATACGCAGTATTTT. The chain joins TRBV12-3 or TRBV12-4 to TRBJ2-3; 7 bases are shared with TRBD1. J gave up 0 bases and V 6 bases, and 6 bases lay outside the gene matches. The CDR3 contains 15 residues.

The rearrangement uses TRBV6-2 or TRBV6-3 and TRBJ2-7, with D unresolved. Germline values: CDR1 MNHEY, CDR2 SVGEGT. The V end was cut by 6 bases, the J end by 1 base, with 16 bases between. The CDR3 is 15 residues long. The CDR3 nucleotides are TGTGCCAGCAGGATACACGGAGTTTCGTCCTACGAGCAGTACTTC. It encodes CASRIHGVSSYEQYF.

The chain recombines TRBV11-2 with TRBJ2-1; TRBD2 matches at 7 bases. The CDR3 consists of 15 residues. J was trimmed by 4 bases and V by 4 bases; bases with no gene match: 7. Germline assignment: CDR1 SGHAT and CDR2 FQNNGV. In nucleotides, the CDR3 is TGTGCCAGCAGCTACCGGGACTACCCTTACAATGAGCAGTTCTTC. Encoded protein: CASSYRDYPYNEQFF.

This clonotype was counted a few times. This chain links TRBV5-1 with TRBJ2-3, with D perhaps matching TRBD1 (6 bases). Looked up from germline, CDR1 is SGHRS and CDR2 is YFSETQ. The CDR3 has 15 residues. V shed 1 base and J shed 4 bases, with 13 bases lying between them. The CDR3 region has the DNA TGCGCCAGCAGCTTGACAGGGTTTGAGTCAGATACGCAGTATTTT. It translates to CASSLTGFESDTQYF.

This clonotype was seen repeatedly, ten times or more. The rearrangement uses TRBV5-1 and TRBJ2-3; D remains ambiguous. This CDR3 spans 14 amino acids. V shed 0 bases and J shed 2 bases, with 7 bases lying between them. Germline V gene sequence: CDR1 SGHRS, CDR2 YFSETQ. CDR3 DNA: TGCGCCAGCAGCTTGGACCCAAACACAGATACGCAGTATTTT. Protein product: CASSLDPNTDTQYF.